What follows are 26 T cell receptor beta chains derived from one specimen sequenced in a study of early T cells in non-severe SARS-CoV-2 infection. Each CDR3 protein gets one entry after TCRdb re-called the 5' RACE reads with MiXCR. The table records tens of thousands of distinct CDR3 sequences, about 12% of them present only once. This specimen was whole blood, taken at baseline. The receptors shown here come from an adult who was a healthcare worker with PCR-confirmed SARS-CoV-2 infection or an uninfected control (not recorded which).

This clonotype showed up just a few times. This chain connects TRBV28 to TRBJ1-5, with D possibly matching TRBD1 (6 bases). The CDR3 sequence is 14 residues long. The V gene lost 8 bases and the J gene lost 5 bases, with 16 bases spanning the gap. Germline V gives CDR1 MDHEN, CDR2 SYDVKM. Here the CDR3 DNA reads TGTGCCAGCGGGGCCTACAGGGACGATCAGCCCCAGCATTTT. Protein: CASGAYRDDQPQHF.

The chain uses TRBV3-1 and TRBJ2-7; D is uncertain. Germline V CDR1 and CDR2: LGHDT, YNNKEL (reference sequence). The CDR3 sequence is 14 residues long. Trimming removed 0 bases at V and 1 base at J, with 7 bases between. CDR3 in amino acids: CASSQELGSYEQYF. DNA of the CDR3: TGTGCCAGCAGCCAAGAACTGGGGTCCTACGAGCAGTACTTC.

Many counts were recorded for this clonotype. The chain is built from TRBV29-1 and TRBJ2-1, with TRBD2 matching over 10 bases. V shed 1 base and J 3 bases; nucleotides not matched to a gene: 3. Germline CDR1 and CDR2: SQVTM and ANQGSEA. This CDR3 is 15 amino acids long. CDR3 amino acids: CSVEGSGGVYNEQFF. CDR3 DNA sequence: TGCAGCGTTGAAGGAAGCGGGGGGGTCTACAATGAGCAGTTCTTC.

This clonotype was recorded a few times. The chain joins TRBV12-5 to TRBJ1-1; D gene ambiguous. The CDR3 runs to 14 residues. The V end lost 0 bases, the J end lost 1 base, and 6 bases lay between the germline ends. Germline-derived CDR1 and CDR2 are LGHNT and FRNRAP. The CDR3 is CASGLVMGNTEAFF. The CDR3 DNA reads as TGTGCTAGTGGTTTGGTCATGGGGAACACTGAAGCTTTCTTT.

In this sample, this clonotype turned up a few times. The V and J genes are TRBV6-5 and TRBJ2-1; 12 bases line up with TRBD2. The CDR3 extends over 16 amino acids. Per germline, CDR1 MNHEY and CDR2 SVGAGI. The V and J ends lost 6 bases and 1 base, in that order; junction bases with no gene match: 4. CDR3 in amino acids: CASSPLAGGSYNEQFF. For the CDR3, the DNA is TGTGCCAGCAGCCCTCTAGCGGGGGGGTCCTACAATGAGCAGTTCTTC.

This clonotype has more than one count but fewer than ten. This chain uses TRBV12-3 or TRBV12-4 with TRBJ1-3; D is unclear. Trimming stripped 6 bases from V and 0 bases from J, with 6 bases between. The CDR3 loop spans 13 amino acids. CDR3 sequence reads: CASRQRSGNTIYF. The CDR3 DNA reads TGTGCCAGCAGACAACGCTCTGGAAACACCATATATTTT.

V usage is TRBV7-6 and J usage is TRBJ2-1, with 14 positions matching TRBD2. The CDR3 spans 16 residues. Germline loops: CDR1 SGHVS, CDR2 FNYEAQ. Trimming at V came to 3 bases and at J to 6 bases, leaving 4 bases not matched to a gene. This CDR3 reads CASSFGLAGGSNEQFF. CDR3 in DNA: TGTGCCAGCAGCTTTGGACTAGCGGGGGGATCCAATGAGCAGTTCTTC.

This sequence joins TRBV4-3 and TRBJ2-1, with D tentatively TRBD2 (6 bases). There are 16 residues in the CDR3. V was clipped by 1 base and J by 0 bases, with 10 bases between them. CDR1 and CDR2 from the germline V gene are LGHNA and YSLEER. The CDR3 protein is CASSQAAGSSYNEQFF. The CDR3 DNA sequence: TGCGCCAGCAGCCAAGCTGCGGGGAGCTCCTACAATGAGCAGTTCTTC.

Only a few counts were recorded for this clonotype. The chain is built from TRBV7-2 and TRBJ2-5; D remains ambiguous. CDR3 size: 13 residues. V lost 0 bases and J 7 bases, leaving 9 bases between the germline ends. Germline-derived CDR1 and CDR2 are SGHTA and FQGNSA. CDR3 nucleotide sequence: TGTGCCAGCAGCTTAGCGTTCAAGAGGACCCAGTACTTC. Encoded protein: CASSLAFKRTQYF. The whole variable domain, filled in from reference TRBV7-2 and TRBJ2-5, reads GAGVSQSPSNKVTEKGKDVELRCDPISGHTALYWYRQSLGQGLEFLIYFQGNSAPDKSGLPSDRFSAERTGGSVSTLTIQRTQQEDSAVYLCASSLAFKRTQYFGPGTRLLVL.

This clonotype was counted only a few times. V and J are TRBV9 and TRBJ2-5; 9 bases map to TRBD2. There are 14 residues in the CDR3. V lost 4 bases and J lost 4; bases outside the gene matches: 5. Germline V gives CDR1 SGDLS, CDR2 YYNGEE. CDR3 region: CASSFSGGGETQYF. The CDR3 DNA follows: TGTGCCAGCAGCTTTAGCGGGGGCGGAGAGACCCAGTACTTC.

This clonotype was observed many times. The J gene is TRBJ2-2, the V gene TRBV20-1; 9 bases are a match to TRBD2. Unmatched junction bases numbered 5, after V lost 3 bases and J lost 3 bases. Germline values: CDR1 DFQATT, CDR2 SNEGSKA (reference sequence). The CDR3 loop spans 15 amino acids. The CDR3 DNA reads as TGCAGTGCTAGGAGGCGGGAGGGAGACACCGGGGAGCTGTTTTTT. Translation gives CSARRREGDTGELFF.

This clonotype was counted at least ten times. The chain has TRBV20-1 and TRBJ2-1; 7 bases match TRBD2. J was trimmed by 7 bases and V by 6 bases; bases with no gene match: 6. This CDR3 has 12 residues. Germline values: CDR1 DFQATT, CDR2 SNEGSKA (reference sequence). The CDR3 sequence is CSAEGTTNEQFF. The CDR3 nucleotides are TGCAGTGCCGAAGGGACTACTAATGAGCAGTTCTTC.

This clonotype was detected only a few times. This sequence joins TRBV18 and TRBJ2-3, with 9 bases that match TRBD1. The germline V gene encodes CDR1 KGHSH and CDR2 LQKENI. CDR3 length: 16 amino acids. The trim removed 4 bases at V and 2 bases at J, leaving 7 bases unmatched. Written as DNA, the CDR3 is TGTGCCAGCTCACTTTCAGGACAGGGGAACACAGATACGCAGTATTTT. Translating it yields CASSLSGQGNTDTQYF.

This clonotype appeared a few times. The chain carries TRBV2 and TRBJ2-5; tentatively, D is TRBD1 (5 bases). V was trimmed by 2 bases and J by 5 bases, leaving 12 bases between them. This CDR3 spans 14 amino acids. From germline, CDR1 is SNHLY and CDR2 FYNNEI. The CDR3 DNA is TGTGCCAGCAGTGAACCAGGGTCAGGGGAGACCCAGTACTTC. Residues: CASSEPGSGETQYF.

This chain connects TRBV20-1 to TRBJ2-3, with TRBD2 matching over 11 bases. The germline CDR1 and CDR2 sequences are DFQATT and SNEGSKA (reference sequence). With 6 bases clipped from V and 1 base from J, the junction kept 9 bases outside the gene matches. The CDR3 runs to 16 residues. The CDR3 sequence: CSAGSSGRWGTDTQYF. CDR3 DNA: TGCAGTGCCGGGTCTAGCGGGAGGTGGGGCACAGATACGCAGTATTTT.

This clonotype has only a few counts. The V and J genes are TRBV29-1 and TRBJ1-2, with D hard to call. Germline V gene data show CDR1 as SQVTM and CDR2 as ANQGSEA. V was cut by 8 bases and J by 4 bases, with 11 bases left in between. The CDR3 is 11 residues long. The CDR3 coding sequence is TGCAGCACCCCATCACCCTATGGCTACACCTTC. Protein product: CSTPSPYGYTF.

The J gene is TRBJ2-3, the V gene TRBV7-2; 10 nucleotides line up with TRBD2. Trimming cost V 4 bases and J 0 bases; bases outside gene matches: 7. The length of the CDR3 is 17 residues. Germline assignment: CDR1 SGHTA and CDR2 FQGNSA. The CDR3 reads CASSSSGGTPSTDTQYF. The CDR3, as DNA: TGTGCCAGCAGCTCTAGCGGGGGTACTCCTAGCACAGATACGCAGTATTTT.

The CDR3 DNA is TGTGCCAGCAGTTACTCGAGAGGACAGCTACAGGAGACCCAGTACTTC. It is translated as CASSYSRGQLQETQYF. The V call is TRBV6-2 or TRBV6-3, the J call TRBJ2-5, with a possible D match to TRBD1 (6 bases). This CDR3 contains 16 residues. With 0 bases removed from V and 5 bases from J, the gap between germline ends came to 16 bases. Germline V gives CDR1 MNHEY, CDR2 SVGEGT.

The chain has TRBV29-1 and TRBJ1-1, with 10 bases fitting TRBD1. The V and J ends lost 3 bases and 6 bases, in that order; junction bases with no gene match: 7. Per germline, CDR1 SQVTM and CDR2 ANQGSEA. The CDR3 runs to 14 residues. CDR3 sequence (DNA): TGCAGCGTTGAGGACAGGGGGTTTTTGGCTGAAGCTTTCTTT. Translating it yields CSVEDRGFLAEAFF.

This chain connects TRBV20-1 to TRBJ1-2; tentative D call: TRBD1 (6 bases). Germline CDR1 and CDR2: DFQATT and SNEGSKA (reference sequence). This CDR3 comprises 11 residues. Trimming removed 3 bases at V and 8 bases at J, with 10 bases between. The CDR3 sequence is CSARQGMGYTF. For the CDR3, the DNA is TGCAGTGCTAGGCAGGGGATGGGCTACACCTTC.

Only a few counts were recorded for this clonotype. The chain has TRBV7-9 and TRBJ2-2; D gene uncertain. Germline V lookup: CDR1 SEHNR, CDR2 FQNEAQ (reference sequence). The CDR3 is 12 residues long. The germline V and J ends were trimmed by 5 bases and 5 bases, with 6 bases remaining between them. This CDR3 is CASSAKTGELFF. CDR3 DNA sequence: TGTGCCAGCAGCGCAAAGACCGGGGAGCTGTTTTTT.

This clonotype was seen a handful of times. This chain uses TRBV20-1 with TRBJ2-2, with TRBD1 as a possible D gene (5 bases). CDR3 size: 15 residues. With 0 bases removed from V and 1 base from J, the gap between germline ends came to 9 bases. CDR1 and CDR2 (germline): DFQATT, SNEGSKA (reference sequence). The CDR3 DNA follows: TGCAGTGCTAGAGATAGAACAGGGAACACCGGGGAGCTGTTTTTT. It yields the protein CSARDRTGNTGELFF.

Many counts were recorded for this clonotype. The chain employs TRBV10-3 and TRBJ2-6; D is tentatively TRBD1 or TRBD2 (7 bases each). CDR1 and CDR2 from the germline V gene are ENHRY and SYGVKD. The CDR3 spans 19 residues. Trimming left V 3 bases short and J 0 bases short, with 18 bases between. The CDR3 is CAISEGEGAPLSGANVLTF. CDR3 nucleotide sequence: TGTGCCATCAGTGAAGGGGAGGGGGCTCCCCTCTCTGGGGCCAACGTCCTGACTTTC.

A few counts support this clonotype. This rearrangement joins TRBV6-2 or TRBV6-3 to TRBJ2-3, with D possibly matching TRBD1 (6 bases). V lost 3 bases and J 3 bases, leaving 13 bases between the germline ends. Germline CDR1 MNHEY, CDR2 SVGEGT. The length of the CDR3 is 15 residues. The chain's CDR3 is CASSYLSQGTDTQYF. CDR3 bases: TGTGCCAGCAGTTATCTGTCACAGGGTACAGATACGCAGTATTTT.

In this sample, this clonotype turned up a few times. The chain recombines TRBV6-5 with TRBJ1-2; D is possibly TRBD1 (5 bases). The germline gives CDR1 MNHEY, CDR2 SVGAGI. The CDR3 extends over 15 amino acids. With 2 bases removed from V and 0 bases from J, the gap between germline ends came to 10 bases. In DNA, the CDR3 is TGTGCCAGCAGTTACGGGGGACTAGCTAACTATGGCTACACCTTC. It codes for CASSYGGLANYGYTF.

This clonotype was counted a few times. V is TRBV7-2 and J is TRBJ1-4; D remains ambiguous. With 2 bases removed from V and 8 bases from J, the gap between germline ends came to 3 bases. Germline loops: CDR1 SGHTA, CDR2 FQGNSA. The CDR3 loop spans 11 amino acids. The CDR3 DNA reads as TGTGCCAGCAGCTTAAGAGAAAAACTGTTTTTT. Translation gives CASSLREKLFF.